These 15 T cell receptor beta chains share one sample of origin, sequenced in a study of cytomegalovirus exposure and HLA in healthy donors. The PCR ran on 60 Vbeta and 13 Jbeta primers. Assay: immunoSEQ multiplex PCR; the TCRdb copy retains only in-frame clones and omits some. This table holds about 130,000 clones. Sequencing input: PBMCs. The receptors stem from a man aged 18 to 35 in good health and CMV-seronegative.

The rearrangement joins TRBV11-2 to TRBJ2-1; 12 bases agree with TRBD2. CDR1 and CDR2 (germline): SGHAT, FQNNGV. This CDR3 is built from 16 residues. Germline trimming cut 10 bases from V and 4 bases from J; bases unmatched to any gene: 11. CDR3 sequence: CATGTSGGIPYNEQFF. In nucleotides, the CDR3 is TGTGCCACAGGCACTAGCGGGGGGATTCCATACAATGAGCAGTTCTTC.

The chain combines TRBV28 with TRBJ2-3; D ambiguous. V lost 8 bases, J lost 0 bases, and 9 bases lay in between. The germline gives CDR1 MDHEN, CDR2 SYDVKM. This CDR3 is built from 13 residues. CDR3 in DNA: TGTGCCAGCGTTCGGGTTAGCACAGATACGCAGTATTTT. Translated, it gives CASVRVSTDTQYF. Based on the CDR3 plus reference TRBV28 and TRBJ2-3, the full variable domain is DVKVTQSSRYLVKRTGEKVFLECVQDMDHENMFWYRQDPGLGLRLIYFSYDVKMKEKGDIPEGYSVSREKKERFSLILESASTNQTSMYLCASVRVSTDTQYFGPGTRLTVL.

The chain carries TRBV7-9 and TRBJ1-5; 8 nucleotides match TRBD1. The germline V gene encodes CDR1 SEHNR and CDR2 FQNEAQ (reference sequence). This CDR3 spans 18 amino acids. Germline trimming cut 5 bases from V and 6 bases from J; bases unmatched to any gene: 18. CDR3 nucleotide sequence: TGTGCCAGCAGCCTAACTAGGACAGGGATATCGGTCGGTCAGCCCCAGCATTTT. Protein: CASSLTRTGISVGQPQHF.

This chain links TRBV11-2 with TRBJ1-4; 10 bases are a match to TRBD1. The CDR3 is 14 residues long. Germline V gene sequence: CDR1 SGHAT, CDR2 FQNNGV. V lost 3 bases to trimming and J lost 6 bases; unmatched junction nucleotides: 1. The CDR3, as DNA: TGTGCCAGCAGCTTGGGGACAGGGGATGAAAAACTGTTTTTT. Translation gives CASSLGTGDEKLFF.

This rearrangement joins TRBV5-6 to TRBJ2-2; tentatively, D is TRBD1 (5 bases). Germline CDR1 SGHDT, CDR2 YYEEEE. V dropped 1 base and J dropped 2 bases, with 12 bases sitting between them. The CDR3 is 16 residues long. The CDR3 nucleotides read TGTGCCAGCAGCTTGACAGGCTCCCCCAACACCGGGGAGCTGTTTTTT. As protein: CASSLTGSPNTGELFF.

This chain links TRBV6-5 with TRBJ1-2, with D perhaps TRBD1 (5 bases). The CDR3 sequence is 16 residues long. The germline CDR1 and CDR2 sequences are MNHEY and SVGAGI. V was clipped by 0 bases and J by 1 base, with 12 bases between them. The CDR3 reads CASSYSGTGDNYGYTF. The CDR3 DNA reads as TGTGCCAGCAGTTACTCGGGGACGGGGGATAACTATGGCTACACCTTC.

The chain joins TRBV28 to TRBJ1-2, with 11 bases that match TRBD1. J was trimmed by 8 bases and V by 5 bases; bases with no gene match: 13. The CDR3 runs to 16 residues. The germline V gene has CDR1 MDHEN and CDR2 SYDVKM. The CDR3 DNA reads TGTGCCAGCAGTCCCCGTGGGGACAGGGGGAGAGGCGGCTACACCTTC. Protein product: CASSPRGDRGRGGYTF.

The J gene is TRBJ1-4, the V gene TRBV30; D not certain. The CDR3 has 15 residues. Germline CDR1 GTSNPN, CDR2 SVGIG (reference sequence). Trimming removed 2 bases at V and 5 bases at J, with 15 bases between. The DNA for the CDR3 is TGTGCCTGGAGTCTATCACCCGGGAGAAATGAAAAACTGTTTTTT. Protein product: CAWSLSPGRNEKLFF.

CDR3 sequence reads: CSVVFLRGRVTEAFF. The CDR3 coding sequence is TGCAGCGTTGTCTTTTTAAGGGGGCGCGTCACTGAAGCTTTCTTT. This chain uses TRBV29-1 with TRBJ1-1; 7 bases fit TRBD1. J was trimmed by 4 bases and V by 4 bases; bases with no gene match: 12. CDR3 length: 15 amino acids. Germline CDR1 reads SQVTM; CDR2 reads ANQGSEA.

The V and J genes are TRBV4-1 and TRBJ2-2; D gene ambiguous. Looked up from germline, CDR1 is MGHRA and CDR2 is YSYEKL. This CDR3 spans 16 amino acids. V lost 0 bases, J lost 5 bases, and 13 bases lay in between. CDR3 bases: TGCGCCAGCAGCCAAGATCGGTTATTGAGAACCGGGGAGCTGTTTTTT. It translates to CASSQDRLLRTGELFF.

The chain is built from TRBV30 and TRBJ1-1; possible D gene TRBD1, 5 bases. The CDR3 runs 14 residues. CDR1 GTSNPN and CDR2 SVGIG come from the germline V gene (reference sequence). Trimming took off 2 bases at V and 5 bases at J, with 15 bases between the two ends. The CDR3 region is CAWSSKGIGTEAFF. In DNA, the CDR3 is TGTGCCTGGAGTAGTAAGGGGATAGGAACTGAAGCTTTCTTT.

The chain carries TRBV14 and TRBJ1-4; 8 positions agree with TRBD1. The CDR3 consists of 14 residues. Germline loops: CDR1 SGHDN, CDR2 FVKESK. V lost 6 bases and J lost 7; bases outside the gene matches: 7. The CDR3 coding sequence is TGTGCCAGCAGTCGGACAGGGAAGAGTGAAAAACTGTTTTTT. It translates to CASSRTGKSEKLFF.

The CDR3 reads CSVGGTELAGNEQYF. DNA for the CDR3: TGCAGCGTTGGTGGCACAGAACTAGCGGGAAACGAGCAGTACTTC. The rearrangement uses TRBV29-1 and TRBJ2-5; 10 bases are a match to TRBD2. The DNA end is more similar to TRBJ2-7, so the J call may be wrong. The CDR3 is 15 amino acids. CDR1 SQVTM and CDR2 ANQGSEA come from the germline V gene.

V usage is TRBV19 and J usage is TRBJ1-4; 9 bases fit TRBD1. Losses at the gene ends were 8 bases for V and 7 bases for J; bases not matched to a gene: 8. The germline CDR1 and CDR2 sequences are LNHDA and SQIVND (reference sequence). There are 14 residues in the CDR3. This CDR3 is CASSGRTGVEKLFF. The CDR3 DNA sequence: TGTGCCAGTTCGGGTCGGACAGGGGTTGAAAAACTGTTTTTT.

Written as DNA, the CDR3 is TGCGCCAGCAGCTTTTTCGGGAGCCTAACAGATACGCAGTATTTT. Translating it yields CASSFFGSLTDTQYF. The chain couples TRBV5-1 to TRBJ2-3; weak D call: TRBD2 (6 bases). V was pared by 2 bases and J by 3 bases, with 13 bases between. This CDR3 is 15 amino acids long. From germline, CDR1 is SGHRS and CDR2 YFSETQ.